The present T cell receptor beta chain was sequenced within a study of blood T cell repertoires in COVID-19. As for the study in general: Samples of COVID-19 (acute and convalescent) were obtained from the United States, Italy and Spain.

This table comes from immunoSEQ multiplex PCR, and its TCRdb copy is limited to in-frame clones, with some not included. The sample lists fewer than 250,000 clones; less than 85% were seen once. In terms of age and location, participants ranged from roughly 18 to 100 years and lived in about two dozen US areas. Participant-given clinical history determined each cohort assignment. Resolution of symptoms, clearance, or two negative PCRs was present in recovered Cohort 3 donors. The V end was cut by 4 bases, the J end by 3 bases, with 7 bases between. This CDR3 is 12 amino acids long. CDR1 and CDR2 (germline): SGHRS, YFSETQ. This clone turned up a few times.

This receptor was obtained from a woman aged 25 to 39 who had recovered from COVID-19. The sequenced sample consisted of PBMCs or T cells enriched from blood (not recorded which). This sequence joins TRBV5-1 and TRBJ2-5, with TRBD2 as a possible D gene (5 bases). CDR3 in amino acids: CASSPGKETQYF. The CDR3, as DNA: TGCGCCAGCAGCCCGGGGAAAGAGACCCAGTACTTC.